Presented here are 27 T cell receptor beta chains from one specimen sequenced in a study of cytomegalovirus exposure and HLA in healthy donors. The PCR ran on 60 Vbeta and 13 Jbeta primers. Sequenced by immunoSEQ multiplex PCR; TCRdb stores in-frame clones only, minus some. The table has approximately 150,000 clones, approximately 80% seen once. Specimen: PBMCs. Source of these receptors: a woman between 40 and 50 years old in good health and CMV-seronegative.

V usage is TRBV27 and J usage is TRBJ2-2, with a possible D match to TRBD1 (10 bases). V lost 5 bases and J 6 bases, leaving 22 bases between the germline ends. This CDR3 comprises 17 residues. Germline CDR1 and CDR2: MNHEY and SMNVEV (reference sequence). CDR3 sequence: CASSTRAGGTGAGELFF. CDR3 DNA sequence: TGTGCCAGCAGTACGCGGGCGGGGGGGACAGGGGCCGGGGAGCTGTTTTTT.

Of note for this clone: This sample also contains other DNA sequences that code for the same CDR3. In DNA, the CDR3 is TGTGCCAGCAGTGAAAGTCAGGGAAGGCTGAACACTGAAGCTTTCTTT. Residues: CASSESQGRLNTEAFF. The chain is built from TRBV6-1 and TRBJ1-1, with D possibly matching TRBD1 (5 bases). This CDR3 comprises 16 residues. The germline V gene encodes CDR1 MNHNS and CDR2 SASEGT. Deletions cut 2 bases from V and 0 bases from J, with 13 bases between.

DNA of the CDR3: TGTGCCAGCAGCCCAGGGGCCTATAACACTGAAGCTTTCTTT. Its protein is CASSPGAYNTEAFF. V is TRBV11-3 and J is TRBJ1-1; weak D call: TRBD1 (6 bases). CDR3 length: 14 amino acids. The germline V and J ends were trimmed by 5 bases and 2 bases, with 12 bases remaining between them. Germline V gene lookup returns CDR1 SGHNT and CDR2 YENEEA.

This chain connects TRBV2 to TRBJ2-3; D might be TRBD1 (6 bases). Germline V gene lookup returns CDR1 SNHLY and CDR2 FYNNEI. CDR3 length: 14 amino acids. V lost 2 bases to trimming and J lost 4 bases, with 10 bases between them. CDR3 DNA sequence: TGTGCCAGCAGTGAATTTGCAGGGGCAGATACGCAGTATTTT. Residues: CASSEFAGADTQYF.

The gene calls are TRBV18 and TRBJ1-2; possibly TRBD1 for D (5 bases). The CDR3 runs 16 residues. In germline, CDR1 is KGHSH, CDR2 LQKENI. Trimming removed 3 bases at V and 4 bases at J, with 18 bases between. CDR3 bases: TGTGCCAGCTCACCCTCGTCCGGGCAGGGAAGCTATGGCTACACCTTC. Translation: CASSPSSGQGSYGYTF. Supplemented by reference TRBV18 and TRBJ1-2, the full variable domain reads NAGVMQNPRHLVRRRGQEARLRCSPMKGHSHVYWYRQLPEEGLKFMVYLQKENIIDESGMPKERFSAEFPKEGPSILRIQQVVRGDSAAYFCASSPSSGQGSYGYTFGSGTRLTVV.

The genes are TRBV21-1 and TRBJ2-5; the DNA was not compared with TRBD2, the D call given in the table. TRBV21-1 is noted as a pseudogene. The CDR3 is 16 amino acids. CDR3 nucleotides: TGTGCCAGCAGCAAAGACTACGGGGGAATCCAAGAGACCCAGTACTTC. Its translation is CASSKDYGGIQETQYF.

This chain joins TRBV9 and TRBJ1-2; no clear D. V was trimmed by 0 bases and J by 8 bases, leaving 8 bases between them. The length of the CDR3 is 12 residues. Germline assignment: CDR1 SGDLS and CDR2 YYNGEE. The CDR3 loop reads CASSVEGSGYTF. For the CDR3, the DNA is TGTGCCAGCAGCGTAGAAGGGAGCGGCTACACCTTC.

Only a few counts were recorded for this clone. The chain uses TRBV27 and TRBJ2-7; no clear D. Looked up from germline, CDR1 is MNHEY and CDR2 is SMNVEV (reference sequence). The V gene lost 4 bases and the J gene lost 3 bases, with 4 bases spanning the gap. There are 11 residues in the CDR3. The CDR3 DNA reads as TGTGCCAGCAGTTCCCTCTACGAGCAGTACTTC. The encoded protein is CASSSLYEQYF.

The chain links TRBV5-6 to TRBJ1-6, with TRBD1 matching 7 bases. The CDR3 is 14 residues long. CDR1 and CDR2 (germline): SGHDT, YYEEEE. V trimming: 2 bases; J trimming: 7 bases; junction bases outside the gene matches: 3. CDR3 sequence (DNA): TGTGCCAGCAGCTTACCACAGGGGAATTCACCCCTCCACTTT. Translating it yields CASSLPQGNSPLHF.

This clone has a single count. This rearrangement joins TRBV7-9 to TRBJ2-3, with TRBD2 identical over 8 bases. In germline, CDR1 is SEHNR, CDR2 FQNEAQ (reference sequence). V trimming: 4 bases; J trimming: 4 bases; junction bases outside the gene matches: 10. CDR3 length equals 16 residues. The CDR3 sequence is CASSSGPSGRADTQYF. The CDR3 DNA reads as TGTGCCAGCAGCTCGGGGCCTAGCGGGCGCGCAGATACGCAGTATTTT.

The chain carries TRBV5-4 and TRBJ2-6; 10 bases are a match to TRBD1. This CDR3 is built from 17 residues. Trimming at V came to 3 bases and at J to 3 bases, leaving 6 bases not matched to a gene. Germline V gene sequence: CDR1 SGHNT, CDR2 YYREEE (reference sequence). The CDR3 loop reads CASSSGQGVDGANVLTF. The CDR3 DNA is TGTGCCAGCAGCTCCGGACAGGGGGTAGATGGGGCCAACGTCCTGACTTTC.

The chain has TRBV6-5 and TRBJ2-5; weak D call: TRBD1 (6 bases). The V gene lost 6 bases and the J gene lost 5 bases, with 19 bases spanning the gap. Germline-derived CDR1 and CDR2 are MNHEY and SVGAGI. There are 15 residues in the CDR3. CDR3 residues: CASSPGQRPSETQYF. The CDR3 nucleotides read TGTGCCAGCAGCCCGGGACAACGCCCCTCCGAGACCCAGTACTTC.

The chain joins TRBV19 to TRBJ2-1; possibly TRBD1 for D (7 bases). The CDR3 extends over 14 amino acids. Trimming removed 4 bases from V and 8 bases from J, with 15 bases in between. CDR1 LNHDA and CDR2 SQIVND come from the germline V gene (reference sequence). The CDR3 sequence is CASSTAGGIDEQFF. In DNA form, the CDR3 reads TGTGCCAGTAGTACGGCAGGGGGGATCGATGAGCAGTTCTTC.

The CDR3 loop reads CASSYDRLAGNSYNEQFF. The CDR3 DNA follows: TGTGCCAGCAGTTACGATCGACTAGCGGGGAACTCCTACAATGAGCAGTTCTTC. The chain has TRBV2 and TRBJ2-1, with 11 bases matching TRBD2. The CDR3 is 18 amino acids. J lost 0 bases, V lost 5 bases, and 9 bases had no gene match. CDR1 SNHLY and CDR2 FYNNEI come from the germline V gene.

This clone was picked up a small number of times. The chain joins TRBV6-4 to TRBJ2-1, with 7 bases identical to TRBD1. V lost 5 bases and J lost 9; bases outside the gene matches: 10. CDR3 length: 14 amino acids. CDR1 and CDR2 from the germline V gene are MRHNA and SNTAGT. The CDR3 protein is CASSPGTEESEQFF. In DNA form, the CDR3 reads TGTGCCAGCAGTCCCGGGACAGAGGAGTCTGAGCAGTTCTTC.

This chain links TRBV2 with TRBJ2-5; 8 nucleotides line up with TRBD2. The CDR3 runs to 15 residues. Germline assignment: CDR1 SNHLY and CDR2 FYNNEI. V lost 6 bases to trimming and J lost 1 base; unmatched junction nucleotides: 7. CDR3 DNA: TGTGCCAGCAGATATTTAGCGGGGATCCAAGAGACCCAGTACTTC. Protein sequence: CASRYLAGIQETQYF.

This clone was seen just once. J is TRBJ1-4 and V is TRBV5-4; no clear D gene. The V and J ends lost 2 bases and 8 bases respectively, with 22 bases between them. Germline V CDR1 and CDR2: SGHNT, YYREEE (reference sequence). The CDR3 totals 17 residues. In DNA, the CDR3 is TGTGCCAGCAGCTTAAGGTCTGGTGAGCGAGGATTGGAAAAACTGTTTTTT. The encoded protein is CASSLRSGERGLEKLFF.

This chain uses TRBV18 with TRBJ1-1; no reliable D call. Deletions cut 3 bases from V and 5 bases from J, with 13 bases between. The CDR3 has 14 amino acids. CDR1 and CDR2 (germline): KGHSH, LQKENI. The CDR3 loop reads CASSPIGERTEAFF. DNA of the CDR3: TGTGCCAGCTCACCGATTGGGGAGAGGACTGAAGCTTTCTTT.

The chain combines TRBV18 with TRBJ1-2; D not certain. This CDR3 region has 12 residues. The germline V gene has CDR1 KGHSH and CDR2 LQKENI. With 4 bases removed from V and 5 bases from J, the gap between germline ends came to 8 bases. The CDR3 sequence is CASSLGGYGYTF. As DNA, the CDR3 is TGTGCCAGCTCACTTGGAGGTTATGGCTACACCTTC. The full variable domain, with the rest looked up from reference TRBV18 and TRBJ1-2, is NAGVMQNPRHLVRRRGQEARLRCSPMKGHSHVYWYRQLPEEGLKFMVYLQKENIIDESGMPKERFSAEFPKEGPSILRIQQVVRGDSAAYFCASSLGGYGYTFGSGTRLTVV.

The chain couples TRBV5-4 to TRBJ1-1; 9 nucleotides agree with TRBD1. V was pared by 4 bases and J by 0 bases, with 10 bases of the junction left unmatched. CDR3 length: 17 amino acids. The germline V gene encodes CDR1 SGHNT and CDR2 YYREEE (reference sequence). This CDR3 is CASSPGQGRSLNTEAFF. The CDR3 bases are TGTGCCAGCAGCCCCGGACAGGGGCGATCTTTGAACACTGAAGCTTTCTTT.

The rearrangement joins TRBV2 to TRBJ2-1; weak D call: TRBD2 (5 bases). Germline loops: CDR1 SNHLY, CDR2 FYNNEI. Trimming removed 7 bases from V and 7 bases from J, with 14 bases in between. CDR3 length: 13 amino acids. The CDR3 reads CASNGLPHNEQFF. The DNA for the CDR3 is TGTGCCAGCAACGGACTCCCTCATAATGAGCAGTTCTTC.

A word on this clone: One end of the junction varies from germline; a read error may be responsible. The chain has TRBV6-6 and TRBJ2-2; no clear D. CDR1 and CDR2 (germline): MNHNY, SVGAGI (reference sequence). The CDR3 totals 16 residues. CDR3 protein: CASSYSRFPNIGELFF. The CDR3 nucleotides are TGTGCCAGCAGTTACTCGAGGTTCCCGAACATCGGGGAGCTGTTTTTT.

This chain joins TRBV7-6 and TRBJ1-1; 11 bases fit TRBD1. The CDR3 loop spans 16 amino acids. Germline V gene data show CDR1 as SGHVS and CDR2 as FNYEAQ. Trimming cost V 5 bases and J 8 bases; bases outside gene matches: 13. The CDR3 here is CASSGPDRGLEGEAFF. Here the CDR3 DNA reads TGTGCCAGCAGCGGCCCGGACAGGGGGCTGGAGGGCGAAGCTTTCTTT.

This clone has a handful of counts. The chain employs TRBV4-1 and TRBJ2-7; D perhaps matches TRBD1 (7 bases). Trimming pared 4 bases from V and 2 bases from J, leaving 15 bases between. The CDR3 has 15 residues. CDR1 is MGHRA, CDR2 YSYEKL, per germline. The CDR3 loop reads CASSRQGGPAYEQYF. Written as DNA, the CDR3 is TGCGCCAGCAGCCGCCAGGGGGGTCCGGCCTACGAGCAGTACTTC.

The chain couples TRBV28 to TRBJ1-1, with D possibly being TRBD1 (5 bases). The V gene lost 4 bases and the J gene lost 3 bases, with 6 bases spanning the gap. This CDR3 spans 12 amino acids. Germline V gene lookup returns CDR1 MDHEN and CDR2 SYDVKM. As DNA, the CDR3 is TGTGCCAGCAGTTCCAGGGACACTGAAGCTTTCTTT. Its translation is CASSSRDTEAFF.

The chain has TRBV5-6 and TRBJ1-2; perhaps TRBD1 as D (5 bases). The CDR3 has 18 residues. V shed 6 bases and J shed 0 bases, with 24 bases lying between them. Germline V gives CDR1 SGHDT, CDR2 YYEEEE. CDR3 in amino acids: CASTTPQGGKIANYGYTF. The CDR3 nucleotides read TGTGCCAGCACCACCCCTCAGGGAGGGAAGATAGCTAACTATGGCTACACCTTC.

V gene TRBV5-4 combines with J gene TRBJ2-7, with 10 bases lining up with TRBD1. J gave up 2 bases and V 3 bases, and 8 bases lay outside the gene matches. This CDR3 contains 16 residues. From germline, CDR1 is SGHNT and CDR2 YYREEE (reference sequence). In DNA form, the CDR3 reads TGTGCCAGCAGCTATTCCGGGACAGGGGTCCCCTACGAGCAGTACTTC. It codes for CASSYSGTGVPYEQYF.